This T cell receptor beta chain was recorded in a study of shared clonotypes between healthy human individuals. This clone has only one observation. Naive CD8 cells comprised CD45RO-negative, CCR7-positively selected cells, excluding terminally differentiated effector memory CD45RA+ cells. The J segment lost 2 bases and the V segment lost 10 bases, leaving 8 bases of the junction unmatched. The length of the CDR3 is 15 residues. CDR1 and CDR2 from the germline V gene are SEHNR and FQNEAQ (reference sequence). The method was immunoSEQ multiplex PCR; TCRdb's version includes in-frame clones alone and lacks a portion of them. This table holds about 2,100,000 clones, approximately 94% found once.

V is TRBV7-9 and J is TRBJ2-3, with 11 bases that match TRBD2. The specimen sequenced was naive CD8+ T cells from PBMCs. The receptor was derived from a man in his late teens or twenties in good health. Some clones in this sample may be carry-over from other donors' samples. The CDR3 sequence: CATKTSGAITDTQYF. CDR3 coding DNA: TGTGCCACAAAGACTAGCGGGGCAATCACAGATACGCAGTATTTT.